The 11 T cell receptor beta chains given below trace back to one sample, sequenced in a study of spatial heterogeneity in lung cancer. Documented time point: sample taken at primary tumor resection. TCRdb re-derived calls from the 5' RACE reads in MiXCR, one entry per CDR3 protein. Of about 13,000 distinct CDR3 sequences in the sample, about 3.8% were seen once. The specimen was PBMCs, collected at surgery. The receptors were sampled from a male donor with early-stage non-small cell lung cancer.

This clonotype occurred many times. This sequence joins TRBV18 and TRBJ2-5; D tentatively fits TRBD1 or TRBD2 (5 bases each). Trimming removed 8 bases from V and 13 bases from J, with 20 bases in between. Germline loops: CDR1 KGHSH, CDR2 LQKENI. The CDR3 spans 12 residues. DNA of the CDR3: TGTGCCAGCATCGAATCTCCGGGACCGCCGTACTTC. Amino acids: CASIESPGPPYF.

This clonotype was counted ten times or more. V gene TRBV20-1 combines with J gene TRBJ2-2, with TRBD1 as a possible D gene (6 bases). The germline V and J ends were trimmed by 1 base and 5 bases, with 17 bases remaining between them. The germline V gene encodes CDR1 DFQATT and CDR2 SNEGSKA (reference sequence). CDR3 length: 16 amino acids. In nucleotides, the CDR3 is TGCAGTGCTAGAGTTGGTGGGGGCCCTGGGACCGGGGAGCTGTTTTTT. This encodes CSARVGGGPGTGELFF.

This clonotype was counted at least ten times. The CDR3 DNA sequence: TGTGCCAGCAGCGTACAGGGGGCAAGCACAGATACGCAGTATTTT. It translates to CASSVQGASTDTQYF. This chain joins TRBV9 and TRBJ2-3, with 8 bases identical to TRBD1. With V trimmed by 1 base and J by 0 bases, 1 base remained unmatched. This CDR3 is built from 15 residues. Germline lookup yields CDR1 SGDLS and CDR2 YYNGEE. Variable domain in full (rest from reference TRBV9 and TRBJ2-3): DSGVTQTPKHLITATGQRVTLRCSPRSGDLSVYWYQQSLDQGLQFLIQYYNGEERAKGNILERFSAQQFPDLHSELNLSSLELGDSALYFCASSVQGASTDTQYFGPGTRLTVL.

This clonotype was counted only a few times. The chain is built from TRBV18 and TRBJ2-7, with D perhaps given as TRBD1 or TRBD2 (7 bases each). CDR3 length: 17 amino acids. The germline CDR1 and CDR2 sequences are KGHSH and LQKENI. V gave up 2 bases and J gave up 3 bases, with 20 bases separating them. This CDR3 is CASSPAGGPGQNYEQYF. CDR3 coding DNA: TGTGCCAGCTCACCAGCCGGGGGGCCGGGACAGAACTACGAGCAGTACTTC.

In its sample, this clonotype was seen many times. The rearrangement uses TRBV11-3 and TRBJ2-1, with D tentatively TRBD2 (7 bases). The germline gives CDR1 SGHNT, CDR2 YENEEA. This CDR3 has 13 amino acids. Trimming took 0 bases from V and 8 from J, leaving 8 bases between them. CDR3 nucleotide sequence: TGTGCCAGCAGCTTAGAAGGGGGGGATGAGCAGTTCTTC. Translation gives CASSLEGGDEQFF.

Many counts were recorded for this clonotype. V usage is TRBV5-6 and J usage is TRBJ2-7; D uncertain. Trimming took off 1 base at V and 12 bases at J, with 14 bases between the two ends. The CDR3 is 12 residues long. CDR1 SGHDT and CDR2 YYEEEE come from the germline V gene. The CDR3 DNA reads as TGTGCCAGCAGCTTGCCGGGTCGAGCTCTGTACTTC. Residues: CASSLPGRALYF.

This clonotype was counted at least ten times. J is TRBJ2-2 and V is TRBV7-9; D might be TRBD1 or TRBD2, each matching 5 bases. With 4 bases removed from V and 2 bases from J, the gap between germline ends came to 11 bases. The CDR3 covers 15 residues. CDR1 and CDR2 from the germline V gene are SEHNR and FQNEAQ (reference sequence). DNA for the CDR3: TGTGCCAGCAGCTCCCGGGACCTCAACACCGGGGAGCTGTTTTTT. This sequence encodes CASSSRDLNTGELFF. Full variable domain (remainder filled in from reference TRBV7-9 and TRBJ2-2): DTGVSQNPRHKITKRGQNVTFRCDPISEHNRLYWYRQTLGQGPEFLTYFQNEAQLEKSRLLSDRFSAERPKGSFSTLEIQRTEQGDSAMYLCASSSRDLNTGELFFGEGSRLTVL.

This clonotype appeared a few times. The chain joins TRBV12-3 or TRBV12-4 to TRBJ2-5; TRBD1 matches at 8 bases. CDR3 length equals 15 residues. The ends lost 4 bases at V and 1 base at J; junction bases unmatched: 5. The CDR3 DNA reads as TGTGCCAGCAGTTATGACAGGGGACCCCAAGAGACCCAGTACTTC. Translating it yields CASSYDRGPQETQYF.

This clonotype was counted many times. The chain couples TRBV20-1 to TRBJ2-1, with 16 positions matching TRBD2. The junction had 8 bases not matched to a gene; V was cut back by 5 bases and J by 1 base. CDR3 length equals 18 residues. Germline assignment: CDR1 DFQATT and CDR2 SNEGSKA (reference sequence). The CDR3 region has the DNA TGCAGTGCTGTAACCGGGACTAGCGGGAGGGAATCCTACAATGAGCAGTTCTTC. It specifies CSAVTGTSGRESYNEQFF.

As concerns this clonotype: This may arise from a read error, as a much more abundant clone is one base away. The chain uses TRBV7-2 and TRBJ2-7; perhaps TRBD2 as D (6 bases). CDR3 size: 14 residues. The V gene's germline CDR1 is SGHTA and CDR2 FQGNSA. The germline V and J ends were trimmed by 5 bases and 7 bases, with 18 bases remaining between them. This CDR3 reads CASSRDWGSGEQYF. DNA for the CDR3: TGTGCCAGCAGCCGGGACTGGGGCTCGGGGGAGCAGTACTTC.

This clonotype is large in the sample. The chain uses TRBV29-1 and TRBJ1-2; 11 bases map to TRBD1. V shed 4 bases and J 6 bases; nucleotides not matched to a gene: 7. This CDR3 is built from 14 residues. Germline CDR1 and CDR2: SQVTM and ANQGSEA. The CDR3, as DNA: TGCAGCGTTGTTGAAGGGGACAGGGGGGATGGCTACACCTTC. Protein: CSVVEGDRGDGYTF.